Below, one TCR beta chain is given with its context. Its antigen is unidentified. The sample belongs to a study of T cell responses to AZD1222 COVID-19 vaccine. Study-level findings and limits: The number of AZD1222 recipients seropositive at baseline was only 5 to 7. Unmutated variant regions are reportedly the target of nearly half of TCRs that are spike-specific. In a largely white British group with more females than males, clonal diversity was possibly underestimated. Only after the peak T cell response were repertoires sampled.

This CDR3 comprises 16 residues. The germline V gene encodes CDR1 SGHTA and CDR2 FQGNSA. The germline V and J ends were trimmed by 1 base and 5 bases, with 18 bases remaining between them. Sequencing was performed with immunoSEQ multiplex PCR; in TCRdb, only in-frame clones are kept and a portion is missing. The table shows about 110,000 clones, with 85% to 90% occurring only once. This chain connects TRBV7-2 to TRBJ2-7; D tentatively reads TRBD1 or TRBD2 (7 bases each). The receptor comes from an adult in good health. The starting material was peripheral blood, obtained on day 0 of AZD1222 vaccination. The CDR3 sequence: CASSLESGGGQDEQYF. In DNA form, the CDR3 reads TGTGCCAGCAGCTTAGAATCAGGGGGGGGTCAGGACGAGCAGTACTTC.